This T cell receptor (beta chain) was obtained from a study of blood T cell repertoires in COVID-19. Study-wide context: Sites across the United States, Italy and Spain contributed samples from acute and convalescent COVID-19. PBMCs, B-cell-depleted T cells, or T cells were the source of the cDNA or gDNA that made up the material.

In the original workflow: For nucleated cells, counts were estimated from reference gene primer amplification. Profiled with immunoSEQ multiplex PCR; TCRdb holds only in-frame clones, not every one. V, J and clone size reflect that table, while D and trimming were determined from the DNA. The sample gives roughly 140,000 clones, around 80% of which show up once; 10% to 15% is in the top ten. The CDR3 runs 16 residues. Germline-derived CDR1 and CDR2 are ENHRY and SYGVKD. V gave up 7 bases and J gave up 9 bases, with 25 bases separating them. The V and J genes are TRBV10-3 and TRBJ2-1; possibly TRBD1 for D (6 bases). Source material: peripheral blood. The TCR comes from a man aged 55 to 70 with active or convalescent COVID-19. The CDR3 sequence is CAIMTSSDSSRSEQFF. CDR3 DNA sequence: TGTGCCATCATGACCTCCTCGGACAGTTCAAGGAGTGAGCAGTTCTTC.